Below, one TCR beta chain is given with its context. Its antigen is still unknown. The sequenced fragment ends 3 residues before the CDR3 boundary, so the rest is inferred from the germline J gene. This specimen comes from a study of T cells in women clearing cervical HPV infection (dated by TCRdb to the late 2010s). A note on the overall study: Cases were some 26 women with histologically confirmed HPV16-related CIN3 or worse, including 2 invasive cancers. Quality controls consisted of five blinded duplicates per group, for a total of about 60 samples made up of about 50 participants and roughly ten replicates. Blood from cases was collected at the visit where the lesion was first found, while blood from controls was collected once the infection could no longer be detected. The approximately 26 controls were women who cleared a single incident HPV16 infection within 12 months without developing precancer or cancer. In the parent cohort, 10,049 women aged 18 or older were enrolled in Guanacaste, Costa Rica, during about 1993 to 1995 and then followed for approximately 7 years. For cases, the median interval between lesion detection and blood sampling was roughly 150 days, with an interquartile range of roughly 85 to 210 days. Cases and controls were matched on year of sample collection and on age within five years. Median age was about 35 years in cases versus approximately 37 in controls, and baseline characteristics did not differ significantly. The exploratory proof-of-principle case-control study was nested within the Guanacaste HPV Natural History Study in Costa Rica and compared TCR repertoires across cervical HPV16 outcomes. Because only a few women had HLA typing data, the possibility that HLA type acted as a confounder could not be ruled out.

The paper's findings and limits, for the study overall: TRBV6-7 relative abundance was lower in cases than in controls (roughly 0.12% versus 0.17%; Bonferroni P = 0.0008). Across sequencing depths, CIN3+ cases showed significantly higher TCR repertoire richness than controls, but evenness did not differ between the groups. Because the number of T cells in each sample was unknown, differences in richness could reflect differing T-cell content rather than repertoire biology. By combining richness with V gene abundances, random forest classifiers separated cases from controls with an estimated AUC of 0.83. Whether associations preceded infection or resulted from infection could not be shown with the cross-sectional design, and effector/memory subsets and HPV-specific T cells were not isolated.

TCR beta CDR3 regions were amplified by multiplex PCR from an average of roughly 1,200 ng genomic DNA per sample using the immunoSEQ assay. The assay corrected primer bias using a complete synthetic TCR repertoire to establish an amplification baseline. The amplicons were sequenced on the Illumina platform. Per the authors' processing: Sequences were error-corrected by clustering with frequency ratios and a modified nearest-neighbor algorithm and were then analyzed in the immunoSEQ Analyzer with IMGT gene definitions. At each rarefaction depth, TCR richness and evenness were averaged across 20 rarefaction repeats, and samples with fewer sequences than that depth were excluded. Relative abundances of V, D and J genes were compared between groups using Wilcoxon rank sum tests, with FDR correction applied. Blinded duplicates gave an intraclass correlation of around 96% for TCR richness and an average of 76.4% across over 55 gene segments. In TCRdb, the immuneACCESS table is reduced to in-frame sequences with V and J assigned. These tables do not hold every clone; where another copy was compared, an unresolved V gene accounts for under half, and the others remain unexplained. That table supplies the V and J calls and clone size; D and trimming were determined from the DNA. The table held for this sample gives about 12,000 clones. Roughly a tenth of the sample is held by the ten biggest clonotypes.

Every participant had a single incident cervical HPV16 infection, and women with prevalent HPV16 infections were excluded. Cervical HPV DNA was detected by MY09/MY11 PCR and genotyped by dot-blot hybridization. Approximately 16 mL of heparinized blood were centrifuged, and the buffy coat was aliquoted, frozen at -30°C, then stored at -80°C. QIAGEN kits were used to extract genomic DNA from the buffy coat specimens. Reading from cysteine to phenylalanine, the CDR3 counts 17 amino acids. Only the CDR3 bases that were read are kept: 42 of them, in frame from base 1. Clipping removes 0 bases from V and 3 bases from J, with 3 as the unmatched junction base count. CDR1 and CDR2, looked up from the germline V gene, are SGHRS and YFSETQ.

Here the chain combines TRBV5-1 and TRBJ2-1; 13 bases in the junction line up with TRBD2. Sequencing was done on a sample of blood buffy coat. The clonotype originates from a woman between 18 and 70 years old with a cervical HPV16 infection that either progressed to CIN3+ or cleared (not recorded which). The CDR3 amino acid sequence is: CASSLAGLAGDYNEQFF. CDR3 bases read: TGCGCCAGCAGCTTGGCAGGACTAGCGGGGGACTACAATGAG.